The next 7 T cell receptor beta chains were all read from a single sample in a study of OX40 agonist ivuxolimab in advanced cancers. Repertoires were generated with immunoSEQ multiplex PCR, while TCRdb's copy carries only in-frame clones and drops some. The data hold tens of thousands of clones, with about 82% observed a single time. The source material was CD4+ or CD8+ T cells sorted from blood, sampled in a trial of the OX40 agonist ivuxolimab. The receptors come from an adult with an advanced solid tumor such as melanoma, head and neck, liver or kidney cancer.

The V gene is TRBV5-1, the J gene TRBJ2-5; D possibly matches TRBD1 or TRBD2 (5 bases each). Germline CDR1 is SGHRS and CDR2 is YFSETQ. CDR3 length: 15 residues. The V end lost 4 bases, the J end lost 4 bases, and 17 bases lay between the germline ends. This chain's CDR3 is CASSAWGSAGETQYF. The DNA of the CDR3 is TGCGCCAGCAGCGCGTGGGGGTCTGCGGGAGAGACCCAGTACTTC. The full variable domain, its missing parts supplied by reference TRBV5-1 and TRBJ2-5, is KAGVTQTPRYLIKTRGQQVTLSCSPISGHRSVSWYQQTPGQGLQFLFEYFSETQRNKGNFPGRFSGRQFSNSRSEMNVSTLELGDSALYLCASSAWGSAGETQYFGPGTRLLVL.

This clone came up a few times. DNA for the CDR3: TGCGCCAGCAGCCTAGGGTGGGGGGAGACCCAGTACTTC. Protein: CASSLGWGETQYF. The chain employs TRBV5-1 and TRBJ2-5; D assignment may be TRBD1 or TRBD2 (5 bases each). The ends were cut back, 4 bases at V and 5 bases at J, with 12 bases in the middle. In germline, CDR1 is SGHRS, CDR2 YFSETQ. The CDR3 sequence is 13 residues long.

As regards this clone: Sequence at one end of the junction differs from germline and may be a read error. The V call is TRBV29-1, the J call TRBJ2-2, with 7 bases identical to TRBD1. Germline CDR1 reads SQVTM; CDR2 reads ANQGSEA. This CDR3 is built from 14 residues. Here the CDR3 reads CSVEGGRYTGELFF. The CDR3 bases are TGCAGCGTAGAAGGGGGCCGGTACACCGGGGAGCTGTTTTTT.

Written as DNA, the CDR3 is TGCGCCAGCAGCTTGGCGGAAACCGGGACAGGGTTCCACGAGCAGTACTTC. Its translation: CASSLAETGTGFHEQYF. This chain connects TRBV5-1 to TRBJ2-7; 9 bases fit TRBD1. The CDR3 runs 17 residues. V was pared by 0 bases and J by 5 bases, with 12 bases of the junction left unmatched. CDR1 is SGHRS, CDR2 YFSETQ, per germline.

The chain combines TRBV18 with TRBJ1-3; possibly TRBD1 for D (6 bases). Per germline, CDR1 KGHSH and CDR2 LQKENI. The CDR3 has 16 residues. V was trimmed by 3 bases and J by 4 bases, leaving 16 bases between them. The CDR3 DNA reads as TGTGCCAGCTCACCCTCGTCGGGGACATACGGAAACACCATATATTTT. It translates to CASSPSSGTYGNTIYF.

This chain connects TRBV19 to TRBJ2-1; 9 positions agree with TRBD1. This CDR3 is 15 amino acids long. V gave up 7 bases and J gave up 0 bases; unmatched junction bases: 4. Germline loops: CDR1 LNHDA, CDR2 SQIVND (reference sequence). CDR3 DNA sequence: TGTGCCAGTATCCCGACAGGGGGCTCCTACAATGAGCAGTTCTTC. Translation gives CASIPTGGSYNEQFF. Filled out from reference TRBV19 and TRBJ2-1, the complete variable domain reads DGGITQSPKYLFRKEGQNVTLSCEQNLNHDAMYWYRQDPGQGLRLIYYSQIVNDFQKGDIAEGYSVSREKKESFPLTVTSAQKNPTAFYLCASIPTGGSYNEQFFGPGTRLTVL.

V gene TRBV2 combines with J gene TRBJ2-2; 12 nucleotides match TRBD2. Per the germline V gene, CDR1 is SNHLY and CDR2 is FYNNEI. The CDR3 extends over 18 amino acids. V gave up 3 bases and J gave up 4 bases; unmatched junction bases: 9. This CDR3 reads CASSELAGGPSGTGELFF. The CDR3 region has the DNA TGTGCCAGCAGTGAGCTAGCGGGAGGGCCCTCGGGCACCGGGGAGCTGTTTTTT.